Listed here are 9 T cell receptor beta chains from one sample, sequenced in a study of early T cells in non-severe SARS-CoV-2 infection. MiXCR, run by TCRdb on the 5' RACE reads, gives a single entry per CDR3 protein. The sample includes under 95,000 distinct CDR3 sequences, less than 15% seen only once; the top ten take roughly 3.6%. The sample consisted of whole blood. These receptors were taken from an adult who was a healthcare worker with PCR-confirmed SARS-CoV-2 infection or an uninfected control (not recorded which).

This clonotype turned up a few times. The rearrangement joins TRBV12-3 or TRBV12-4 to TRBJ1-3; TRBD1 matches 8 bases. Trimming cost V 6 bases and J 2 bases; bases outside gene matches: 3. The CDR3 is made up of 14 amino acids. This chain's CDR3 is CASSQQGAGNTIYF. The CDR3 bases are TGTGCCAGCAGCCAACAGGGGGCTGGAAACACCATATATTTT.

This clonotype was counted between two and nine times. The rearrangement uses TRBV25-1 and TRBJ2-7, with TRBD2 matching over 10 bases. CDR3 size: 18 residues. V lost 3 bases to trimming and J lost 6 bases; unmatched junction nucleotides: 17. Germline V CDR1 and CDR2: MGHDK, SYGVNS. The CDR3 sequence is CASSDFRLAGGSYTEQYF. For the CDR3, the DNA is TGTGCCAGCAGTGATTTCCGGTTAGCGGGAGGCTCTTACACCGAGCAGTACTTC.

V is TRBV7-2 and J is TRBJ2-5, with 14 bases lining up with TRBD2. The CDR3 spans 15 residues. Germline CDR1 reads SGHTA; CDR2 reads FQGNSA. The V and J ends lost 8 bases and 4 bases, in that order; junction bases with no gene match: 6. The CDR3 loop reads CASLKGLAGAETQYF. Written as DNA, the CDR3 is TGTGCCAGCCTCAAGGGACTAGCGGGAGCAGAGACCCAGTACTTC.

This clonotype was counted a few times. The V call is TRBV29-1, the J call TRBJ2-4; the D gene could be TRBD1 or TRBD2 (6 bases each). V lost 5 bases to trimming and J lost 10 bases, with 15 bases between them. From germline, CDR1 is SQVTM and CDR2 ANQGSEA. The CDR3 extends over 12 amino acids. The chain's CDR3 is CSVSLQGGIQYF. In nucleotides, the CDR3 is TGCAGCGTTTCACTACAGGGAGGTATTCAGTACTTC.

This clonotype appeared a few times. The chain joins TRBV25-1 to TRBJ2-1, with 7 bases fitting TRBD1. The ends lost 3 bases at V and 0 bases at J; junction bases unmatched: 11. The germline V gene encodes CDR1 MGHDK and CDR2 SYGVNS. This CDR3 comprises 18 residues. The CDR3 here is CASSDELGTASSYNEQFF. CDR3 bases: TGTGCCAGCAGTGACGAACTGGGGACAGCTAGCTCCTACAATGAGCAGTTCTTC.

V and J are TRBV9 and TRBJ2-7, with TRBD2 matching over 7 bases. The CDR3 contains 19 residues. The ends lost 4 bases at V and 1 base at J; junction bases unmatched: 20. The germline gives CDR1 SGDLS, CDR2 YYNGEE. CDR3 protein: CASSPREEGRPWTSYEQYF. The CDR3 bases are TGTGCCAGCAGCCCCCGGGAGGAGGGCCGGCCCTGGACATCCTACGAGCAGTACTTC.

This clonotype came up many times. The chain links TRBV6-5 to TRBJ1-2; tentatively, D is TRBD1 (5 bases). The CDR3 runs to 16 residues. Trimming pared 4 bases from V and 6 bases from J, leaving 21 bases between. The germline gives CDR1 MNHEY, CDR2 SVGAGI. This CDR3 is CASSSQVGPKRNGYTF. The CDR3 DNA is TGTGCCAGCAGTTCCCAGGTGGGGCCGAAGAGAAATGGCTACACCTTC.

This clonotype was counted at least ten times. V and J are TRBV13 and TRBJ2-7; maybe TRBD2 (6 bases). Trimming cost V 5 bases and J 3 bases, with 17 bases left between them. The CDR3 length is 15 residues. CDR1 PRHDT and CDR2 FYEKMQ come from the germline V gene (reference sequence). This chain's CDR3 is CASSGRSGGVYEQYF. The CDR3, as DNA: TGTGCCAGCAGCGGAAGAAGCGGAGGGGTCTACGAGCAGTACTTC.

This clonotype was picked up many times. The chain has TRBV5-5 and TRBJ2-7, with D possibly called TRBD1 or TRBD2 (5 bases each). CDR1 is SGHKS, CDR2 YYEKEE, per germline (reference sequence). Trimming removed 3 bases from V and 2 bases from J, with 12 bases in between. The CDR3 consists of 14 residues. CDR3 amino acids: CASSSWTGPYEQYF. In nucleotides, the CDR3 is TGTGCCAGCAGCTCCTGGACGGGGCCCTACGAGCAGTACTTC.